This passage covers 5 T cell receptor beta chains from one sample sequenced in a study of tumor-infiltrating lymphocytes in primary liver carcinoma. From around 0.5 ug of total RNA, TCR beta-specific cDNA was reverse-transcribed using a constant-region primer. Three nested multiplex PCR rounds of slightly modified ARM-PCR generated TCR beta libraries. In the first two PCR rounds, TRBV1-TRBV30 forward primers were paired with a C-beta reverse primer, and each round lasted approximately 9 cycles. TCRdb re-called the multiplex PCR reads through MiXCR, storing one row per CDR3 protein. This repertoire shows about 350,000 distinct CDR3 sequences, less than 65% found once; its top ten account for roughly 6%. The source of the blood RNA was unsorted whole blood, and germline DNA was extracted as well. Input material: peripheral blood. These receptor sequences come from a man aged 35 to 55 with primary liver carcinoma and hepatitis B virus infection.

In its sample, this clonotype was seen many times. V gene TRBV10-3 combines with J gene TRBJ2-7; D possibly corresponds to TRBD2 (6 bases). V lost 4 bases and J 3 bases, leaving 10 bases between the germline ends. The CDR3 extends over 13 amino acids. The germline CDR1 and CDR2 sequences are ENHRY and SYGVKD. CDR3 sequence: CAISGDLSYEQYF. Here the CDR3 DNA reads TGTGCCATCAGTGGGGACTTGAGCTACGAGCAGTACTTC.

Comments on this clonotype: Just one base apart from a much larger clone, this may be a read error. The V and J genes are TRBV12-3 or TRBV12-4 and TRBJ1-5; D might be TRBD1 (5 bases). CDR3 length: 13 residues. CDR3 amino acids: CACSLQENQPQHF. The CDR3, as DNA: TGTGCCTGCAGTTTACAGGAGAATCAGCCCCAGCATTTT.

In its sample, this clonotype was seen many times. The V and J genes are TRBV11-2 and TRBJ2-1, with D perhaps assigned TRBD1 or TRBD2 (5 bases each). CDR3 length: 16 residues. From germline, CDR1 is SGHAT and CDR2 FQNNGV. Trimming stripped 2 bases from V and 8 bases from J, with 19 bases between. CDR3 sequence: CASSLRLRGVSDEQFF. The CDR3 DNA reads TGTGCCAGCAGCTTAAGGCTCCGGGGCGTTTCGGATGAGCAGTTCTTC.

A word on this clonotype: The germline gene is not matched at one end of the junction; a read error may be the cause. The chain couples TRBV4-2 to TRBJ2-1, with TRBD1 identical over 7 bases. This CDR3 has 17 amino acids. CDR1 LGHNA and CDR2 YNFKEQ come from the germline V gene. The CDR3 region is CARSQVVGRDSYNEQFF. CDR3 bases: TGTGCCAGAAGCCAAGTTGTCGGCCGGGACAGTTACAATGAGCAGTTCTTC.

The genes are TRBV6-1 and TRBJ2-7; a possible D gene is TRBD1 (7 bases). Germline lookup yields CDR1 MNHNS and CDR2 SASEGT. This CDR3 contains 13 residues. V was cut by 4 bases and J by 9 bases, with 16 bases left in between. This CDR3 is CASSAEGAGGQYF. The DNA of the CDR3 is TGTGCCAGCAGTGCGGAGGGGGCCGGGGGGCAGTACTTC.